This T cell receptor (beta chain) was identified in a study of T cells after yellow fever vaccination. Regarding the study as a whole: A large majority of primary-vaccination clones showed up again after the booster (roughly 96% CD4, around 90% CD8).

It was through 5'RACE template switching that TCR cDNA was made, with a universal primer site and UMIs added. TCRdb re-called the 5' RACE reads through MiXCR, storing one row per CDR3 protein. The sample lists just under 600,000 distinct CDR3 sequences; 13% were seen once. This CDR3 has 13 residues. Trimming cost V 2 bases and J 9 bases, with 11 bases left between them. CDR1 is KGHSH and CDR2 is LQKENI in the germline V gene. With regard to this clonotype: Its antigen is currently unknown.

The sequences come from PBMCs, collected on the day of the yellow fever booster vaccination. This TCR came from a man in his thirties or forties who received the YFV17D yellow fever vaccine. The chain joins TRBV18 to TRBJ1-5, with a tentative D call TRBD1 (6 bases). This chain's CDR3 is CASSPDQGRPQHF. Written as DNA, the CDR3 is TGTGCCAGCTCACCAGATCAGGGGAGGCCCCAGCATTTT.